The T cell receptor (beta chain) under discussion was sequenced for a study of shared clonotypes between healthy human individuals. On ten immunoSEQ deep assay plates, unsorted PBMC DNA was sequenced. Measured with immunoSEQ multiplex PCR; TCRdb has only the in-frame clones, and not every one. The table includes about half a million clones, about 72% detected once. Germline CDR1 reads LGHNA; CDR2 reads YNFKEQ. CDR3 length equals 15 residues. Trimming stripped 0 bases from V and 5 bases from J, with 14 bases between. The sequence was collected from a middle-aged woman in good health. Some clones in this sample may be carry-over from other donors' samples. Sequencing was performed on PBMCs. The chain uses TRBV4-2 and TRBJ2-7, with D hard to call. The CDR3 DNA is TGTGCCAGCAGCCAAGAAGCGACGGTTTCCCACGAGCAGTACTTC. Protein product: CASSQEATVSHEQYF.